This T cell receptor beta chain stems from a study of T cell changes during pregnancy in multiple sclerosis. There are 13 residues in the CDR3. After removal of 8 bases from V and 6 bases from J, the junction contained 8 bases not matched to a gene. In germline, CDR1 is MDHEN, CDR2 SYDVKM. Here immunoSEQ multiplex PCR was the method, and the copy in TCRdb shows in-frame clones only, minus some. Here the sample spans approximately 39,000 clones, approximately 94% being singletons. The sequence came from a female donor with multiple sclerosis, enrolled in a pregnancy study. V and J are TRBV28 and TRBJ1-1; 8 nucleotides line up with TRBD1. This sample comprised CD4+ T cells from peripheral blood mononuclear cells, obtained in the second trimester of pregnancy. The CDR3 nucleotides read TGTGCCAGCGGTGCGGACAGGGTGGCTGAAGCTTTCTTT. Translated: CASGADRVAEAFF.